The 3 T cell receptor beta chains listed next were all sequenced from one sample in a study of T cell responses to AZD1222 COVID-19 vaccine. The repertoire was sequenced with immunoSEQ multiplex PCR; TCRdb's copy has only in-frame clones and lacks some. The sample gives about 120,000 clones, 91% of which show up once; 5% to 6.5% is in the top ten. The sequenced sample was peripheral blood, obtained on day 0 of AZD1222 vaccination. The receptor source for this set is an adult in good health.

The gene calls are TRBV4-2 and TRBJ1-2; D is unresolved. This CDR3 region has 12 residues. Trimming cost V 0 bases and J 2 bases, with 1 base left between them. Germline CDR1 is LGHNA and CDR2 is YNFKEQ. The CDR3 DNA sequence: TGTGCCAGCAGCCAAGACAACTATGGCTACACCTTC. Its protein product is CASSQDNYGYTF.

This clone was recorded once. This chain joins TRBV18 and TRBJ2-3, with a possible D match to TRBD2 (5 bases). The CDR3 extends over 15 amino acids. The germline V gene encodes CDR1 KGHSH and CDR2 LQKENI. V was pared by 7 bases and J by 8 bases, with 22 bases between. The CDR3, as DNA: TGTGCCAGCTGGTCCGCCGCCATGCCCCGGGGTACGCAGTATTTT. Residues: CASWSAAMPRGTQYF.

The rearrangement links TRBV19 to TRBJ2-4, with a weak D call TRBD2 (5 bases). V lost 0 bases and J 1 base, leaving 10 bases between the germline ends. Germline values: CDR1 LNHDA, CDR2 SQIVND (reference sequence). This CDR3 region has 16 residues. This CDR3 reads CASSIERSGAKNIQYF. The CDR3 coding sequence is TGTGCCAGTAGTATAGAACGGTCGGGGGCCAAAAACATTCAGTACTTC.